These 32 T cell receptor beta chains share one sample of origin, sequenced in a study of identical twins. From the 5' RACE reads, TCRdb called clonotypes with MiXCR, one entry per CDR3 protein. The sample lists some 500,000 distinct CDR3 sequences, about 13% seen once, with more than 0.8% in the top ten. These data were also reused for a study on yellow fever vaccine responses in identical twins.

Sequenced input: CD4+ T cells sorted from blood. Receptor source: a woman aged 18-29 years in good health.

This clonotype came up a few times. The chain employs TRBV3-1 and TRBJ2-1, with 10 bases fitting TRBD2. The CDR3 is made up of 15 amino acids. The germline V gene has CDR1 LGHDT and CDR2 YNNKEL (reference sequence). V was clipped by 1 base and J by 9 bases; unmatched bases: 6. For the CDR3, the DNA is TGTGCCAGCAGCCAAGTAGCGGGGGGTGGATTTGAGCAGTTCTTC. It encodes CASSQVAGGGFEQFF.

The chain employs TRBV24-1 and TRBJ2-3, with D hard to call. V was cut by 0 bases and J by 2 bases, with 11 bases left in between. The CDR3 runs 16 residues. CDR1 and CDR2 from the germline V gene are KGHDR and SFDVKD. CDR3 sequence reads: CATSDLTDFLTDTQYF. CDR3 bases: TGTGCCACCAGTGATTTGACAGATTTCCTCACAGATACGCAGTATTTT.

The chain is built from TRBV11-2 and TRBJ1-1, with D possibly TRBD1 on 5 matching bases. The CDR3 is 13 residues long. Trimming removed 2 bases at V and 8 bases at J, with 12 bases between. Germline CDR1 reads SGHAT; CDR2 reads FQNNGV. CDR3 residues: CASSLSQGIEAFF. The CDR3 DNA follows: TGTGCCAGCAGCTTATCCCAGGGCATAGAAGCTTTCTTT.

This clonotype was counted ten times or more. The chain carries TRBV29-1 and TRBJ2-7; D unclear. Germline values: CDR1 SQVTM, CDR2 ANQGSEA. Trimming stripped 5 bases from V and 4 bases from J, with 15 bases between. This CDR3 spans 13 amino acids. The CDR3 DNA reads TGCAGCGTTTTTGGTAGTAATTTATACGAGCAGTACTTC. It yields the protein CSVFGSNLYEQYF.

The DNA of the CDR3 is TGTGCCAGCAGCGTACGTGGCTTGAGCACAGATACGCAGTATTTT. It is translated as CASSVRGLSTDTQYF. The rearrangement uses TRBV5-6 and TRBJ2-3; D is undetermined. V was pared by 4 bases and J by 0 bases, with 12 bases between. From germline, CDR1 is SGHDT and CDR2 YYEEEE. The CDR3 runs to 15 residues.

In this sample, this clonotype turned up a few times. This rearrangement joins TRBV3-1 to TRBJ2-7; D possibly uses TRBD1 or TRBD2 (5 bases each). The length of the CDR3 is 14 residues. CDR1 and CDR2 (germline): LGHDT, YNNKEL (reference sequence). V was clipped by 7 bases and J by 2 bases, with 15 bases between them. CDR3 in DNA: TGTGCCAGCACCCGAGGGGATCGGACCTACGAGCAGTACTTC. Amino acid sequence: CASTRGDRTYEQYF.

Turning to this clonotype: Just one base apart from a much larger clone, this may be a read error. The V gene is TRBV11-2, the J gene TRBJ2-3; D not certain. From germline, CDR1 is SGHAT and CDR2 FQNNGV. The CDR3 runs to 14 residues. The CDR3 sequence is CVSSLGRRTDTQYF. The CDR3 DNA reads as TGTGTCAGCAGCTTAGGCCGGCGCACAGATACGCAGTATTTT.

The chain couples TRBV6-1 to TRBJ2-7; D might be TRBD1 or TRBD2, each matching 5 bases. The CDR3 spans 14 residues. Per the germline V gene, CDR1 is MNHNS and CDR2 is SASEGT. V shed 5 bases and J shed 4 bases, with 15 bases lying between them. Here the CDR3 DNA reads TGTGCCAGCAGTCGGGACCCTCGTACGTACGAGCAGTACTTC. Translating gives CASSRDPRTYEQYF.

The chain uses TRBV7-9 and TRBJ2-7, with 7 bases matching TRBD1. Germline V gene data show CDR1 as SEHNR and CDR2 as FQNEAQ (reference sequence). The CDR3 runs 16 residues. With 5 bases clipped from V and 2 bases from J, the junction kept 12 bases outside the gene matches. The CDR3 protein is CASSPTGNGATYEQYF. The CDR3 DNA reads TGTGCCAGCAGCCCGACAGGGAATGGGGCTACCTACGAGCAGTACTTC.

This sequence joins TRBV20-1 and TRBJ2-1, with 11 bases identical to TRBD2. The CDR3 is 15 residues long. Losses at the gene ends were 3 bases for V and 3 bases for J; bases not matched to a gene: 4. The V gene's germline CDR1 is DFQATT and CDR2 SNEGSKA (reference sequence). The CDR3 spells CSASTGTSGYNEQFF. The CDR3 DNA is TGCAGTGCTAGTACCGGGACTAGCGGCTACAATGAGCAGTTCTTC.

As DNA, the CDR3 is TGCGCCAGCAGCTTGGGGCCCGACAGGGGCTACGAGCAGTACTTC. The encoded protein is CASSLGPDRGYEQYF. The rearrangement links TRBV5-1 to TRBJ2-7; 8 bases map to TRBD1. Trimming at V came to 0 bases and at J to 3 bases, leaving 5 bases not matched to a gene. Per germline, CDR1 SGHRS and CDR2 YFSETQ. There are 15 residues in the CDR3.

There are a few counts of this clonotype. This sequence joins TRBV7-6 and TRBJ2-2, with D uncertain. Trimming pared 5 bases from V and 6 bases from J, leaving 10 bases between. Germline CDR1 reads SGHVS; CDR2 reads FNYEAQ. The CDR3 spans 13 residues. The CDR3 spells CASSRSGAGELFF. Written as DNA, the CDR3 is TGTGCCAGCAGCCGGAGTGGGGCCGGGGAGCTGTTTTTT.

In the case of this clonotype: Germline and junction disagree at one end, which may indicate a read error. The chain is built from TRBV4-1 and TRBJ2-5; tentatively, D is TRBD1 or TRBD2 (5 bases each). Germline loops: CDR1 MGHRA, CDR2 YSYEKL. The CDR3 runs 13 residues. The CDR3 spells CASSGTLQESQYF. CDR3 coding DNA: TGCGCCAGCTCAGGGACGCTGCAAGAGTCCCAGTACTTC.

Only a few counts were recorded for this clonotype. The chain uses TRBV5-4 and TRBJ2-1; the D gene is possibly TRBD2 (6 bases). Trimming took off 7 bases at V and 7 bases at J, with 15 bases between the two ends. The CDR3 is made up of 13 amino acids. CDR1 and CDR2 from the germline V gene are SGHNT and YYREEE (reference sequence). The CDR3 region is CASGTRAGNEQFF. CDR3 nucleotides: TGTGCCAGCGGTACACGGGCGGGGAATGAGCAGTTCTTC.

This CDR3 is CATSDAPGRSDEQYF. CDR3 bases: TGTGCCACCAGTGACGCCCCGGGACGGTCCGACGAGCAGTACTTC. The rearrangement links TRBV24-1 to TRBJ2-7; D possibly uses TRBD1 or TRBD2 (5 bases each). There are 15 residues in the CDR3. The germline V gene encodes CDR1 KGHDR and CDR2 SFDVKD. V lost 4 bases, J lost 5 bases, and 17 bases lay in between.

This clonotype was detected ten times or more. The chain recombines TRBV4-1 with TRBJ2-1; a possible D gene is TRBD2 (6 bases). CDR1 and CDR2 (germline): MGHRA, YSYEKL. Deletions cut 1 base from V and 10 bases from J, with 17 bases between. This CDR3 contains 15 residues. DNA for the CDR3: TGCGCCAGCAGCCAAGTATCCGCATCCCGGGGGGAGCAGTTCTTC. This codes for CASSQVSASRGEQFF.

The rearrangement links TRBV19 to TRBJ2-7; 9 bases fit TRBD1. The length of the CDR3 is 13 residues. Trimming removed 7 bases from V and 7 bases from J; junction bases left unmatched: 8. CDR1 and CDR2 from the germline V gene are LNHDA and SQIVND (reference sequence). In DNA form, the CDR3 reads TGTGCCAGTAATACGGGACAGGGTTCAGAGCAGTACTTC. The encoded protein is CASNTGQGSEQYF. The variable domain in full, with the rest retrieved from reference TRBV19 and TRBJ2-7, is DGGITQSPKYLFRKEGQNVTLSCEQNLNHDAMYWYRQDPGQGLRLIYYSQIVNDFQKGDIAEGYSVSREKKESFPLTVTSAQKNPTAFYLCASNTGQGSEQYFGPGTRLTVT.

The rearrangement uses TRBV20-1 and TRBJ2-7; D is perhaps TRBD1 (6 bases). CDR1 is DFQATT, CDR2 SNEGSKA, per germline (reference sequence). The CDR3 consists of 12 residues. Trimming left V 3 bases short and J 3 bases short, with 9 bases between. The CDR3 DNA follows: TGCAGTGCTAGGAACAGGGACTACGAGCAGTACTTC. Translated, it gives CSARNRDYEQYF.

This chain joins TRBV11-2 and TRBJ2-7, with D possibly TRBD2 on 6 matching bases. There are 15 residues in the CDR3. CDR1 is SGHAT and CDR2 is FQNNGV in the germline V gene. The V and J ends lost 8 bases and 4 bases respectively, with 21 bases between them. The CDR3, as DNA: TGTGCCAGCTCCCGCGGGGCAGGGTCACCTTACGAGCAGTACTTC. Residues: CASSRGAGSPYEQYF.

This clonotype was detected only a few times. The chain recombines TRBV12-3 or TRBV12-4 with TRBJ1-2; D is perhaps TRBD1 (6 bases). The CDR3 contains 15 residues. V dropped 2 bases and J dropped 4 bases, with 14 bases sitting between them. CDR3 nucleotide sequence: TGTGCCAGCAGTTTATATCGGACAGATCCCTATGGCTACACCTTC. Translated: CASSLYRTDPYGYTF.

This clonotype occurred a few times. CDR3 loop: CASSPSLSGPGQFF. The CDR3, as DNA: TGTGCCAGCAGTCCTAGTCTGTCTGGACCCGGGCAGTTCTTC. The chain couples TRBV2 to TRBJ2-1; D gene uncertain. Germline CDR1 and CDR2: SNHLY and FYNNEI. This CDR3 has 14 amino acids. V was cut by 5 bases and J by 12 bases, with 20 bases left in between.

The V call is TRBV27, the J call TRBJ2-2; TRBD1 matches 8 bases. J gave up 4 bases and V 2 bases, and 9 bases lay outside the gene matches. CDR3 length equals 17 residues. Germline values: CDR1 MNHEY, CDR2 SMNVEV (reference sequence). The CDR3 DNA sequence: TGTGCCAGCAGTTTAAGTCAGTTTCAGGGGGCCACCGGGGAGCTGTTTTTT. This codes for CASSLSQFQGATGELFF.

A few counts support this clonotype. This rearrangement joins TRBV20-1 to TRBJ2-7; 10 bases agree with TRBD1. Germline CDR1 DFQATT, CDR2 SNEGSKA (reference sequence). V gave up 5 bases and J gave up 0 bases; unmatched junction bases: 10. CDR3 length: 16 residues. The chain's CDR3 is CSAASGRTGGSYEQYF. CDR3 in DNA: TGCAGTGCTGCCAGTGGTAGGACAGGGGGCTCCTACGAGCAGTACTTC.

In its sample, this clonotype was seen many times. The V call is TRBV29-1, the J call TRBJ2-7, with 8 bases that match TRBD2. The CDR3 has 12 amino acids. Germline V gene sequence: CDR1 SQVTM, CDR2 ANQGSEA. The ends lost 5 bases at V and 2 bases at J; junction bases unmatched: 2. The CDR3 bases are TGCAGCGTTAGCGGGAGTCCCTACGAGCAGTACTTC. Protein product: CSVSGSPYEQYF.

There are many counts of this clonotype. This rearrangement joins TRBV20-1 to TRBJ1-1; 7 nucleotides match TRBD1. The CDR3 loop spans 11 amino acids. Germline lookup yields CDR1 DFQATT and CDR2 SNEGSKA (reference sequence). With V trimmed by 6 bases and J by 6 bases, 4 bases remained unmatched. CDR3 loop: CSASGTAEAFF. CDR3 coding DNA: TGCAGTGCATCCGGGACAGCTGAAGCTTTCTTT.

The chain employs TRBV6-2 or TRBV6-3 and TRBJ1-1, with D perhaps TRBD1 (6 bases). The CDR3 is made up of 12 amino acids. The germline V gene has CDR1 MNHEY and CDR2 SVGEGT. The V and J ends lost 8 bases and 3 bases respectively, with 10 bases between them. The CDR3 spells CASWDTYTEAFF. The CDR3 DNA follows: TGTGCCAGCTGGGACACCTACACTGAAGCTTTCTTT.

The chain has TRBV5-4 and TRBJ1-1; D not certain. Deletions cut 2 bases from V and 1 base from J, with 9 bases between. Germline V gives CDR1 SGHNT, CDR2 YYREEE (reference sequence). This CDR3 is 14 amino acids long. This CDR3 is CASSLVGENTEAFF. The CDR3 DNA is TGTGCCAGCAGCTTAGTTGGGGAGAACACTGAAGCTTTCTTT.

Ten or more counts support this clonotype. This chain connects TRBV10-3 to TRBJ2-5, with 15 bases lining up with TRBD2. CDR3 size: 15 residues. CDR1 and CDR2 (germline): ENHRY, SYGVKD. With 3 bases clipped from V and 9 bases from J, the junction kept 5 bases outside the gene matches. CDR3 protein: CAISDGGLAGGAQYF. As DNA, the CDR3 is TGTGCCATCAGTGACGGCGGACTAGCGGGAGGGGCCCAGTACTTC.

CDR3 loop: CASSFQAEPTYEQYF. CDR3 DNA sequence: TGTGCCAGCAGCTTTCAAGCGGAACCAACCTACGAGCAGTACTTC. This chain uses TRBV7-2 with TRBJ2-7, with D possibly matching TRBD2 (5 bases). CDR1 and CDR2 (germline): SGHTA, FQGNSA. This CDR3 has 15 residues. The germline V and J ends were trimmed by 3 bases and 2 bases, with 14 bases remaining between them.

The V and J genes are TRBV20-1 and TRBJ2-1; 8 bases match TRBD2. This CDR3 comprises 15 residues. The V segment lost 6 bases and the J segment 1 base; nucleotides outside the gene matches: 8. The germline gives CDR1 DFQATT, CDR2 SNEGSKA (reference sequence). CDR3 nucleotides: TGCAGTGCAAGGAGCGGGAGCACATCCTACAATGAGCAGTTCTTC. Amino acid sequence: CSARSGSTSYNEQFF.

In its sample, this clonotype was seen a few times. The chain has TRBV7-2 and TRBJ2-1, with TRBD2 matching 8 bases. CDR3 length equals 16 residues. Trimming at V came to 5 bases and at J to 8 bases, leaving 14 bases not matched to a gene. CDR1 is SGHTA, CDR2 FQGNSA, per germline. CDR3 loop: CASSRGTRRGGDEQFF. The CDR3 DNA follows: TGTGCCAGCAGCCGAGGGACTAGGAGGGGGGGGGATGAGCAGTTCTTC.

This clonotype appeared a few times. The chain has TRBV5-1 and TRBJ2-1; 13 bases map to TRBD2. The CDR3 length is 19 residues. Germline-derived CDR1 and CDR2 are SGHRS and YFSETQ. With 0 bases clipped from V and 0 bases from J, the junction kept 6 bases outside the gene matches. Written as DNA, the CDR3 is TGCGCCAGCAGCTTGGCCAAACTAGCGGGAGGGCCCTCCTACAATGAGCAGTTCTTC. Translated, it gives CASSLAKLAGGPSYNEQFF.